The entry below gives a single TCR beta chain sequence along with its context. The antigen this receptor binds is unknown. No quality values exist for individual bases; no much larger clone is one base distant. This sample was taken from a study of blood T cell repertoires in COVID-19 (dated by TCRdb to about 2020). Regarding the research as a whole: Samples covering the acute and convalescent phases of COVID-19 were provided by collaborators in the United States, Italy and Spain. The prospective study material was composed of cDNA or gDNA derived from T cells, B-cell-depleted T cells, or PBMCs. Where available, HLA class I and class II types were obtained from metadata supplied by the sample provider rather than from assay-based typing. The repertoires were released in a freely available public database meant as a resource for research on the immune response to SARS-CoV-2. Samples were obtained from the ongoing ImmuneRACE study (first 160 participants) and from about 1,300 subjects provided by 6 global collaborators. The dataset comprised deeply sampled blood TCRbeta repertoires from subjects exposed to, actively infected with, or recovered from COVID-19. Sample metadata almost always included a de-identified subject ID, COVID-19 status, age in years and sex. Overall results and qualifications from the work: The quantity of clinical and demographic metadata differed by source and by participant and was supplied without curation.

TCRbeta CDR3 regions were amplified from genomic DNA using the immunoSEQ Assay, a bias-controlled multiplex PCR. In the original analysis: The number of nucleated cells in each sample was estimated by amplification of reference gene primers within the assay. To quantify the absolute abundance of each unique TCRbeta CDR3 rearrangement, sequence reads were collapsed and filtered. For each sample, productive Simpson clonality was calculated by taking the square root of Simpson's diversity index across productive rearrangements. Entries here come from immuneACCESS through TCRdb and include only in-frame sequences with V and J called. Some clones fail to appear in such tables; in the studies checked, an unresolved V gene covers under half of the shortfall, and the cause of the remainder is unknown. V and J calls and clone size are copied from that table; D and trimming were computed from the DNA. The sample table records roughly 400,000 clones; around nine tenths of these occur just once. The leading ten clones occupy about 10% of the sample.

The germline V and J ends show losses of 2 bases and 7 bases respectively, and no gene match explains 5 bases of the junction. Its CDR3 holds 15 amino acids, cysteine through phenylalanine. Of the read, only the CDR3 DNA is kept; its 45 bases are in frame from base 1. As encoded in the germline V gene (reference sequence), CDR1 is LNHDA while CDR2 is SQIVND. In the prospective study, participants were about 18 to 95 years old, resided in 24 geographic areas of the United States, and were enrolled through a virtual design. In the prospective study, cohorts were assigned on the basis of participant-reported clinical history obtained from a screening survey and a study questionnaire. For ImmuneRACE Cohort 3, a participant was defined as recovered based on two consecutive negative NP/OP PCR tests, clearance by a healthcare professional, or resolution of symptoms. Each participant in the prospective study had whole blood, serum and a nasopharyngeal or oropharyngeal swab collected by mobile phlebotomists. Participants in the prospective study had the option to provide additional blood draws and questionnaires over an approximately 2-month period. Before DNA extraction, blood samples from the prospective study were shipped at room temperature or frozen.

This clonotype originated in a woman aged 45 to 65 who had recovered from COVID-19. Rearrangement joined TRBV19 to TRBJ1-5, with 10 bases in between that match TRBD1. Sequencing was performed on PBMCs or T cells enriched from blood (not recorded which). The CDR3 has the sequence CASSIWGTGEQPQHF. The DNA is as follows: TGTGCCAGTAGTATATGGGGGACAGGGGAACAGCCCCAGCATTTT.